This T cell receptor beta chain stems from a study of graft-versus-host responses after intestinal transplantation. The wider study: Each patient got anti-thymocyte globulin induction, then tacrolimus and steroids for about 3 years. Study-level points and caveats: Early post-transplant HvG declines showed an association with peak circulating GvH clone levels.

TCRdb keeps only in-frame clones here, not all; method: immunoSEQ multiplex PCR. The table has around 100,000 clones, just under 95% seen once. About this clone: Its antigen is unknown.

This TCR derives from a human donor who was the organ donor for an intestinal transplant. Sequenced material: unstimulated CD8+ T cells sorted from spleen or lymph node cells, taken before transplant.

In nucleotides, the CDR3 is TGTGCCAGCAGCCCAAGACTAGCGGGAGGGCGGGAGCAGTACTTC. The encoded protein is CASSPRLAGGREQYF. The chain links TRBV11-2 to TRBJ2-7; 14 nucleotides agree with TRBD2. The V gene end was trimmed by 5 bases and the J gene end by 7 bases; junction bases not matched to a gene: 7. The CDR3 sequence is 15 residues long. The V gene's germline CDR1 is SGHAT and CDR2 FQNNGV.